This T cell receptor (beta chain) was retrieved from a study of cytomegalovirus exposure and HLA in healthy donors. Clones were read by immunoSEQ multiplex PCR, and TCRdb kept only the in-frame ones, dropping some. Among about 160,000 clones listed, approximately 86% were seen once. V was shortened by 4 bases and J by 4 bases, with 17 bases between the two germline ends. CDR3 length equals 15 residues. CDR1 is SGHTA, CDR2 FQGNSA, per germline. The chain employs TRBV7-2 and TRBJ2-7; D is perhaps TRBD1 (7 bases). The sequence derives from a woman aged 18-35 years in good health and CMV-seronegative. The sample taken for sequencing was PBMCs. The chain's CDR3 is CASSSRRDSLYEQYF. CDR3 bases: TGTGCCAGCAGCTCCAGGCGGGACAGTCTTTACGAGCAGTACTTC.